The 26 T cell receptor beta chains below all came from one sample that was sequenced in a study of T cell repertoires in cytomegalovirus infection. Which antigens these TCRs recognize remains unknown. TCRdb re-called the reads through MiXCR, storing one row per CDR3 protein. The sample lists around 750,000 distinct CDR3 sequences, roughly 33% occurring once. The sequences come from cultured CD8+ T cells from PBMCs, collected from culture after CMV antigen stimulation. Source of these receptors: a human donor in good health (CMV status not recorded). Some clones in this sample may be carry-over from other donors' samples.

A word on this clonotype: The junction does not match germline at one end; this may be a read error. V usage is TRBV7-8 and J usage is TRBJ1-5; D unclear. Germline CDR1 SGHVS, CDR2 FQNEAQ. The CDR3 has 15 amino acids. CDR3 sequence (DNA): TGTGTCAGCAGCTTGGTCAAGGTTAGCAATCAGCCCCAGCATTTT. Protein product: CVSSLVKVSNQPQHF.

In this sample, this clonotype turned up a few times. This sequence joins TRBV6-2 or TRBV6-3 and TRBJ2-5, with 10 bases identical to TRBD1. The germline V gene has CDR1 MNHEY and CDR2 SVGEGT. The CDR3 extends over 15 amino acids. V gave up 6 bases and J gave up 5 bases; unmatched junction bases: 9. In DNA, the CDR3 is TGTGCCAGCAGCCGGGACAGGGGATTCCTGGAGACCCAGTACTTC. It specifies CASSRDRGFLETQYF.

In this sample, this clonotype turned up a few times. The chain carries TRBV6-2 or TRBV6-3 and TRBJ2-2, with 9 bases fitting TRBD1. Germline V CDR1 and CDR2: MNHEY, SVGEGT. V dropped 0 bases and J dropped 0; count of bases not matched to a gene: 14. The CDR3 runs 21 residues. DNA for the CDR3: TGTGCCAGCAGTTACTCTCCGGACAGGGGTTTCTCGATCGCGAACACCGGGGAGCTGTTTTTT. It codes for CASSYSPDRGFSIANTGELFF.

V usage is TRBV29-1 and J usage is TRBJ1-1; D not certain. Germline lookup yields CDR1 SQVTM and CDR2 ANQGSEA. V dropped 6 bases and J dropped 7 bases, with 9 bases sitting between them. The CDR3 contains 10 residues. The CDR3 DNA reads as TGCAGCGTGCAAGCGGGTGAAGCTTTCTTT. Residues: CSVQAGEAFF.

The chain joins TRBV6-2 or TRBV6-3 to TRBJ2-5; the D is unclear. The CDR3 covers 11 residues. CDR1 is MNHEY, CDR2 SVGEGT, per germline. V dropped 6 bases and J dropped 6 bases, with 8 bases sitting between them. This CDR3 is CASRNSKTQYF. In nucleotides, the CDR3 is TGTGCCAGCAGAAACTCGAAGACCCAGTACTTC.

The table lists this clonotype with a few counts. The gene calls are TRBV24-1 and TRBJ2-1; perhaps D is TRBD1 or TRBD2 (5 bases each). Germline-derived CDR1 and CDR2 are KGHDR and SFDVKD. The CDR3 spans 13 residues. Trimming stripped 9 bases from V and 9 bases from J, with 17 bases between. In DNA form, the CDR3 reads TGTGCCACCGAAGGCAGGGAGACGCCTGAGCAGTTCTTC. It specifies CATEGRETPEQFF.

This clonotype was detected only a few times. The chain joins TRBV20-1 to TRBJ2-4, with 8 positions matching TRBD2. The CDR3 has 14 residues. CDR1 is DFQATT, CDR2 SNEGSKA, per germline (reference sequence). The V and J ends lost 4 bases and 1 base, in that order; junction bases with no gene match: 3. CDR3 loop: CSATGGVAKNIQYF. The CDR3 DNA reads TGCAGTGCTACGGGGGGGGTGGCCAAAAACATTCAGTACTTC.

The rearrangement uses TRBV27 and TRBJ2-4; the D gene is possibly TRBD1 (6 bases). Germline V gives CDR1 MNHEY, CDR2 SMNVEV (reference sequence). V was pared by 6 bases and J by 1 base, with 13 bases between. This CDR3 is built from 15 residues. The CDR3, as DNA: TGTGCCAGCAGATTCGGGGACAATGCCAAAAACATTCAGTACTTC. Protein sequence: CASRFGDNAKNIQYF.

The CDR3 DNA follows: TGTGCCAGCAGTATTTGGTTGCCCGCTAGCAATCAGCCCCAGCATTTT. Residues: CASSIWLPASNQPQHF. The chain is built from TRBV6-1 and TRBJ1-5; no firm D call. V was shortened by 5 bases and J by 0 bases, with 14 bases between the two germline ends. CDR1 and CDR2 (germline): MNHNS, SASEGT. CDR3 length: 16 residues.

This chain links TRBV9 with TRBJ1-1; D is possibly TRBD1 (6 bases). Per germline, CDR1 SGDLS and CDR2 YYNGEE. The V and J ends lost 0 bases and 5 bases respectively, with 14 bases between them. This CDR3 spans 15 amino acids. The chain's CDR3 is CASSVAGAGGTEAFF. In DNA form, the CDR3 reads TGTGCCAGCAGCGTAGCGGGGGCCGGGGGAACTGAAGCTTTCTTT.

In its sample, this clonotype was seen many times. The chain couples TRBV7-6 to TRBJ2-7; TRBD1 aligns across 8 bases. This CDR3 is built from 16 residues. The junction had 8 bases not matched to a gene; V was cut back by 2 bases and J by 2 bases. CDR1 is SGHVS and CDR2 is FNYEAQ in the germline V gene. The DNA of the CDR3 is TGTGCCAGCAGCTTATCGTTGACAGGGGCAACCTACGAGCAGTACTTC. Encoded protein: CASSLSLTGATYEQYF.

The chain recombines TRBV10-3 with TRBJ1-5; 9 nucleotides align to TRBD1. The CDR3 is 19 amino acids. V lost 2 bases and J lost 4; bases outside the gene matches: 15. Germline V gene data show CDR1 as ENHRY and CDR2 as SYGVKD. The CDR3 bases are TGTGCCATCAGTGAGACTACCCGGACAGGGGACAATATTAATCAGCCCCAGCATTTT. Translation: CAISETTRTGDNINQPQHF.

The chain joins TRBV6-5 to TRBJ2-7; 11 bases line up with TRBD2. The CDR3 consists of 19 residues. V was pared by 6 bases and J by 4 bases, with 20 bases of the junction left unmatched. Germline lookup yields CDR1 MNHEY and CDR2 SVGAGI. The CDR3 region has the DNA TGTGCCAGCAGGGAGATATTGACTAGCGGGACCCCCAAGATATACGAGCAGTACGTC. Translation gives CASREILTSGTPKIYEQYV.

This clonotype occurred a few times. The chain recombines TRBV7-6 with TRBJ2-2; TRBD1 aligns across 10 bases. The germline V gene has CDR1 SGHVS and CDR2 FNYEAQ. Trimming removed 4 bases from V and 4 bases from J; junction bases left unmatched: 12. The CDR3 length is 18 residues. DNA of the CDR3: TGTGCCAGCAGCTCCGGGGCTTTGGGGACAGGGGCCACCGGGGAGCTGTTTTTT. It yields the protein CASSSGALGTGATGELFF. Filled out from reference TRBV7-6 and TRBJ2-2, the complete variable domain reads GAGVSQSPRYKVTKRGQDVALRCDPISGHVSLYWYRQALGQGPEFLTYFNYEAQQDKSGLPNDRFSAERPEGSISTLTIQRTEQRDSAMYRCASSSGALGTGATGELFFGEGSRLTVL.

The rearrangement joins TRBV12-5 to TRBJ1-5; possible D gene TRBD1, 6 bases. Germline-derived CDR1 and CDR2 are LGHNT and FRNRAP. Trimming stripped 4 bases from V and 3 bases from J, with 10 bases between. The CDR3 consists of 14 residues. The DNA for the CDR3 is TGTGCTAGTGGTTCGAACAGGGTCAATCAGCCCCAGCATTTT. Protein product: CASGSNRVNQPQHF.

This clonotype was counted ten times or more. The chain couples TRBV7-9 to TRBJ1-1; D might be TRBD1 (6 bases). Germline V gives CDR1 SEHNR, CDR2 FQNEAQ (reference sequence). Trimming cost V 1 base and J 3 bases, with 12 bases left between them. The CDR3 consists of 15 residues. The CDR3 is CASSLDGGTYTEAFF. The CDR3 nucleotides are TGTGCCAGCAGCTTAGATGGGGGCACGTACACTGAAGCTTTCTTT.

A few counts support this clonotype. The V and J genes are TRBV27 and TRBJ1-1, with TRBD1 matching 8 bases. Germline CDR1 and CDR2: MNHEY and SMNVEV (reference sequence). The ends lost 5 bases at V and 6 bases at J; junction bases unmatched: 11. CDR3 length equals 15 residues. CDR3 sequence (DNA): TGTGCCAGCAGTGGGACAGGTTATGCGAAGGCTGAAGCTTTCTTT. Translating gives CASSGTGYAKAEAFF.

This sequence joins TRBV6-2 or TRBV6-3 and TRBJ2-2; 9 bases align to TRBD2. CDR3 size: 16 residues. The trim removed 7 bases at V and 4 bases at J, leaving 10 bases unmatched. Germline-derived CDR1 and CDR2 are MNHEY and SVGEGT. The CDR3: CASTPMAGGVTGELFF. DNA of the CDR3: TGTGCCAGCACCCCGATGGCGGGGGGGGTCACCGGGGAGCTGTTTTTT.

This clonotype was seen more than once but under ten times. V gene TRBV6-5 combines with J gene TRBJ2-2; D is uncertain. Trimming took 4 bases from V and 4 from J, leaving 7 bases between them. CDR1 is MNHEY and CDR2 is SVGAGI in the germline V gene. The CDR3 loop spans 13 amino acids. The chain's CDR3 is CASSSEPTGELFF. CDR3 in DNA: TGTGCCAGCAGTTCTGAGCCCACCGGGGAGCTGTTTTTT.

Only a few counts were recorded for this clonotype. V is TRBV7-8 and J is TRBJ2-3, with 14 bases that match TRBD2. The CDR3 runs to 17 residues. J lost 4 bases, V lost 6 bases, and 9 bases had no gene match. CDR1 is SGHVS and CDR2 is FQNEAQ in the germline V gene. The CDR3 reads CASSPTSGGVVADTQYF. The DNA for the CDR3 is TGTGCCAGCAGTCCGACTAGCGGGGGGGTTGTGGCAGATACGCAGTATTTT.

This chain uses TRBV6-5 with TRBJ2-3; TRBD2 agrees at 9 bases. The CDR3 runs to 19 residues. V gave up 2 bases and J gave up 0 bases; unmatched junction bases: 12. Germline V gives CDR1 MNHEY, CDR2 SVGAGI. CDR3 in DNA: TGTGCCAGCAGTTACCTCGCGGGGGGGAACCCACCGAGCACAGATACGCAGTATTTT. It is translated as CASSYLAGGNPPSTDTQYF.

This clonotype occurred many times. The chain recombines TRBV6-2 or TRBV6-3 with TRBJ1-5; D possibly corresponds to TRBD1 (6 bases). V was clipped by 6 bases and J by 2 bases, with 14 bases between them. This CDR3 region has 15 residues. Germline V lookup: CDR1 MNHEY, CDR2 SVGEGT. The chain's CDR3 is CASSPQGFGNQPQHF. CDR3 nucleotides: TGTGCCAGCAGCCCTCAGGGGTTCGGCAATCAGCCCCAGCATTTT.

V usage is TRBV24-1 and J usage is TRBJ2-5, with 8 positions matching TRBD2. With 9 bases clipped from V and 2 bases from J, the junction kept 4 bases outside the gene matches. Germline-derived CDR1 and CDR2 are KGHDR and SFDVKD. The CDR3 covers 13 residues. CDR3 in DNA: TGTGCCACCTTGCGGGGGGTTCAAGAGACCCAGTACTTC. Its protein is CATLRGVQETQYF.

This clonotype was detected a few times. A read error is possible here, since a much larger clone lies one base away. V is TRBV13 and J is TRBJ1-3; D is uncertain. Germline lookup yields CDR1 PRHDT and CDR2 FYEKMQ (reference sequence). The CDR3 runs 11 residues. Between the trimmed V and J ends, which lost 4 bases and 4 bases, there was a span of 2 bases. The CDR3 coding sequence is TGTGCCAGCAGCTGGGGAAACACCATATATTTT. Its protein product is CASSWGNTIYF.

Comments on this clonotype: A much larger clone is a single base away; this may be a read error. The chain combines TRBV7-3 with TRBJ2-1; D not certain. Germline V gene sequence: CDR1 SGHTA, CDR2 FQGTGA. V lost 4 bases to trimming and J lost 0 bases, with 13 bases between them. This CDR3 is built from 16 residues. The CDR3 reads CASSWKRSSSYNEQFF. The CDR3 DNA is TGTGCCAGCAGCTGGAAACGCAGTAGCTCCTACAATGAGCAGTTCTTC.

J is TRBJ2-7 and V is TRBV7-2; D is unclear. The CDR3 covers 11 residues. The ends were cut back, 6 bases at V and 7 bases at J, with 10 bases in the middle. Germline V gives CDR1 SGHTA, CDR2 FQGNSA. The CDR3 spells CTSRGSREQYF. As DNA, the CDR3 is TGTACCAGCAGGGGCTCGCGGGAGCAGTACTTC.